These 13 T cell receptor beta chains originate from one sample sequenced in a study of post-analysis software for immune sequencing data (dated by TCRdb to 2015 to 2017). These receptors have no identified antigens. The library was obtained by PCR. TCRdb shows the sequencer as Illumina HiSeq 2500. To reduce PCR and sequencing biases, unique molecular identifiers were built into the TCR beta cDNA libraries. TCRdb cleaned the public reads at Q25 with fastp, built clones with MiXCR and kept in-frame beta chains. Identical CDR3 protein sequences are pooled into one entry, listed with their most common genes and DNA. Across this sample there are some 890,000 distinct CDR3 sequences, with about 57% seen only once. The ten biggest clones cover 4.6% of the sample. What the work shows at the level of the full study, not this receptor alone: Significantly higher frequencies in patients than in controls were found for a few TRBV segments, including TRBV5-6, TRBV5-1 and TRBV20-1.

Source material: blood. These TCRs come from a girl aged 5-17 years with multiple sclerosis.

V and J are TRBV12-3 or TRBV12-4 and TRBJ1-6; the D gene is possibly TRBD1 (6 bases). Deletions cut 5 bases from V and 7 bases from J, with 12 bases between. The CDR3 covers 14 residues. The CDR3 sequence is CASSHRVWNSPLHF. CDR3 DNA sequence: TGTGCCAGCAGTCACAGGGTATGGAATTCACCCCTCCACTTT.

The chain joins TRBV4-1 to TRBJ2-7, with a possible D match to TRBD2 (6 bases). Trimming shortened V by 4 bases and J by 2 bases, and 12 bases separated the two germline ends. Germline V gene sequence: CDR1 MGHRA, CDR2 YSYEKL. This CDR3 spans 14 amino acids. The CDR3 coding sequence is TGCGCCAGCAGCCCGCGGGACGTACCCTACGAGCAGTACTTC. Translating it yields CASSPRDVPYEQYF.

The chain has TRBV29-1 and TRBJ1-2, with D hard to call. Germline V gives CDR1 SQVTM, CDR2 ANQGSEA. V lost 3 bases to trimming and J lost 2 bases, with 10 bases between them. This CDR3 contains 13 residues. The DNA of the CDR3 is TGCAGCGTTGATCGAGACGGCAACTATGGCTACACCTTC. The encoded protein is CSVDRDGNYGYTF.

This clonotype was picked up a small number of times. This chain joins TRBV6-5 and TRBJ1-2; TRBD1 aligns across 9 bases. The ends lost 6 bases at V and 3 bases at J; junction bases unmatched: 8. The CDR3 covers 15 residues. Per germline, CDR1 MNHEY and CDR2 SVGAGI. Here the CDR3 DNA reads TGTGCCAGCAGGGAATGGGACAGGGCGGACTATGGCTACACCTTC. Its protein is CASREWDRADYGYTF.

The J gene is TRBJ2-3, the V gene TRBV5-1, with TRBD2 matching 14 bases. The CDR3 spans 17 residues. Germline loops: CDR1 SGHRS, CDR2 YFSETQ. The V segment lost 3 bases and the J segment 4 bases; nucleotides outside the gene matches: 7. The CDR3 reads CASSSRLAGGSSDTQYF. CDR3 DNA: TGCGCCAGCAGCTCTAGACTAGCGGGAGGGTCATCAGATACGCAGTATTTT.

The J gene is TRBJ1-5, the V gene TRBV3-1; TRBD1 aligns across 8 bases. The CDR3 contains 15 residues. Trimming took 3 bases from V and 6 from J; bases not matched to a gene: 7. Germline V gene lookup returns CDR1 LGHDT and CDR2 YNNKEL (reference sequence). The CDR3 DNA follows: TGTGCCAGCAGCCACCGAGGACAGGGCGGTCAGCCCCAGCATTTT. Its translation: CASSHRGQGGQPQHF.

J is TRBJ2-7 and V is TRBV29-1; TRBD1 matches at 7 bases. Germline assignment: CDR1 SQVTM and CDR2 ANQGSEA. With V trimmed by 4 bases and J by 3 bases, 9 bases remained unmatched. The CDR3 sequence is 14 residues long. The CDR3 coding sequence is TGCAGCGTTGGGGTCAGGGGGTTAAGCTACGAGCAGTACTTC. Amino acid sequence: CSVGVRGLSYEQYF.

The chain joins TRBV20-1 to TRBJ2-2, with D possibly TRBD1 on 5 matching bases. Per the germline V gene, CDR1 is DFQATT and CDR2 is SNEGSKA (reference sequence). This CDR3 is built from 16 residues. Deletions cut 0 bases from V and 1 base from J, with 12 bases between. In nucleotides, the CDR3 is TGCAGTGCTAGAGATCTCAGGGTGGGGAACACCGGGGAGCTGTTTTTT. Translating it yields CSARDLRVGNTGELFF.

Only a few counts were recorded for this clonotype. This rearrangement joins TRBV6-6 to TRBJ1-1, with D possibly TRBD1 on 5 matching bases. The CDR3 totals 15 residues. Trimming pared 7 bases from V and 0 bases from J, leaving 15 bases between. Looked up from germline, CDR1 is MNHNY and CDR2 is SVGAGI (reference sequence). The CDR3 bases are TGTGCCAGCAATCAACTGGGCAGGGTGAACACTGAAGCTTTCTTT. Its protein is CASNQLGRVNTEAFF.

A few counts support this clonotype. DNA for the CDR3: TGCGCCAGCAGCTTACGAAAAGACAGACCCTACGAGCAGTACTTC. Protein product: CASSLRKDRPYEQYF. The chain links TRBV5-1 to TRBJ2-7; D is possibly TRBD1 (5 bases). Germline-derived CDR1 and CDR2 are SGHRS and YFSETQ. V lost 2 bases to trimming and J lost 2 bases, with 14 bases between them. CDR3 length: 15 amino acids.

The chain combines TRBV27 with TRBJ2-1, with TRBD2 identical over 9 bases. The V segment lost 4 bases and the J segment 5 bases; nucleotides outside the gene matches: 0. From germline, CDR1 is MNHEY and CDR2 SMNVEV (reference sequence). CDR3 length: 13 residues. The CDR3, as DNA: TGTGCCAGCAGTTCTAGCGGGAACAATGAGCAGTTCTTC. Translating it yields CASSSSGNNEQFF.

The rearrangement joins TRBV2 to TRBJ1-2; maybe TRBD1 (6 bases). Germline V gene sequence: CDR1 SNHLY, CDR2 FYNNEI. V shed 5 bases and J shed 7 bases, with 17 bases lying between them. The CDR3 sequence is 14 residues long. Written as DNA, the CDR3 is TGTGCCAGCAGTATGAACAGGGTTATAGGTGGCTACACCTTC. As protein: CASSMNRVIGGYTF.

The chain links TRBV12-3 or TRBV12-4 to TRBJ2-4; D remains ambiguous. The DNA end is a closer match to TRBJ2-7, so the J assignment may be wrong. This CDR3 is 14 amino acids long. CDR3 sequence (DNA): TGTGCCAGCAGTTTGACCACTGTAGCCTACGAGCAGTACTTC. It is translated as CASSLTTVAYEQYF.